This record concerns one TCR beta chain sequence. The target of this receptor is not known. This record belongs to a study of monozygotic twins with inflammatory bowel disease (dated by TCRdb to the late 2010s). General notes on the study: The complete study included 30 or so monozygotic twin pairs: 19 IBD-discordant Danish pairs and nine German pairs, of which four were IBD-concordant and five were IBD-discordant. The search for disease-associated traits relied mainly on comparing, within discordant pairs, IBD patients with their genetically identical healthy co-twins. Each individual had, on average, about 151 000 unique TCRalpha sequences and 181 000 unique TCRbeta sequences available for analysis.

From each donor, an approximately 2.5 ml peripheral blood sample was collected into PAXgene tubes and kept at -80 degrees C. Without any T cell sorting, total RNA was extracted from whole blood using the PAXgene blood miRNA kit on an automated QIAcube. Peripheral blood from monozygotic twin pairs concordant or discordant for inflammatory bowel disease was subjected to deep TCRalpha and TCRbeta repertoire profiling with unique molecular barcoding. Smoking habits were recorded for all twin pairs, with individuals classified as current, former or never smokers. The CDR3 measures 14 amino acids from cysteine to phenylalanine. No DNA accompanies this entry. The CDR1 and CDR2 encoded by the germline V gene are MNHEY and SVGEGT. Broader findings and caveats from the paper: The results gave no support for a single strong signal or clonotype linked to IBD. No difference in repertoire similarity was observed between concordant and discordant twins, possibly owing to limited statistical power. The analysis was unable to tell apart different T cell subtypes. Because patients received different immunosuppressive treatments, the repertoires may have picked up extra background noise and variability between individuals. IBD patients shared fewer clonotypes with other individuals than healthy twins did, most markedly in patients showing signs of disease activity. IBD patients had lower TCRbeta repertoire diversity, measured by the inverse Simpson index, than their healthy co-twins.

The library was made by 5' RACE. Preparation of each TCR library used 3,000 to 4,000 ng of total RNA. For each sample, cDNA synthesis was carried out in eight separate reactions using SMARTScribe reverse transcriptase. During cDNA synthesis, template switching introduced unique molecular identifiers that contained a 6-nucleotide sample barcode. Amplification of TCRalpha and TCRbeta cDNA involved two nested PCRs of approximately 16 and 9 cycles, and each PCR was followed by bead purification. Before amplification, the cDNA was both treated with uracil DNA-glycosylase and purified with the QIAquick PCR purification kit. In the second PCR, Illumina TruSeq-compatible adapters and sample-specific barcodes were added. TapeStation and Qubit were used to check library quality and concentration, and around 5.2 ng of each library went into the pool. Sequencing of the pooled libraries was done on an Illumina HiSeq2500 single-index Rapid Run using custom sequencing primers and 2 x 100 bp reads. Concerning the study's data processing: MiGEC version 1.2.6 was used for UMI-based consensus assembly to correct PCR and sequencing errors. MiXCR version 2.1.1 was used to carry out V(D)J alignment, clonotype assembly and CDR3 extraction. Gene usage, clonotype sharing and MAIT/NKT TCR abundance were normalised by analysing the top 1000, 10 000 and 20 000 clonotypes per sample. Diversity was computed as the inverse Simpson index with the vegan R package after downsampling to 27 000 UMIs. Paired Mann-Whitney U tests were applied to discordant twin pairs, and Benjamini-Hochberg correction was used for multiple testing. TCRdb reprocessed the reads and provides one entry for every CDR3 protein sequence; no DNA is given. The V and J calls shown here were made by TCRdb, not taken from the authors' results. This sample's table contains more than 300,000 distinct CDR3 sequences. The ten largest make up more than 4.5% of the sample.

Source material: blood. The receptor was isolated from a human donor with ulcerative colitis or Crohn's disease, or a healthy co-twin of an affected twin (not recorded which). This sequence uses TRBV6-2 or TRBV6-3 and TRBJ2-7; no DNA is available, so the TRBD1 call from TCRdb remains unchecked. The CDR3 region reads CASSRQGSRNEQYF.